The 27 T cell receptor beta chains given below trace back to one sample, sequenced in a study of beta chain features in type 1 diabetes. Study observations and caveats: Among patients with Type 1 diabetes, TCRB CDR3s were moderately but significantly shorter in every one of the four CD4+ subsets.

All of the isolated RNA was reverse transcribed, so expressed TCRB transcripts were sequenced. TCRdb's table, derived via immunoSEQ multiplex PCR, lists solely in-frame clones and lacks some. The data show about 710,000 clones, over 13% seen once. The antigens for these receptors are not known. What was sequenced was naive CD4+ T cells from blood. The source of these receptors is a man between 18 and 35 years old with type 1 diabetes.

This chain links TRBV7-2 with TRBJ1-2, with 10 bases lining up with TRBD1. The CDR3 runs to 13 residues. V was pared by 3 bases and J by 8 bases, with 3 bases of the junction left unmatched. Germline V gene sequence: CDR1 SGHTA, CDR2 FQGNSA. This chain's CDR3 is CASSFDRGRGYTF. CDR3 bases: TGTGCCAGCAGCTTCGACAGGGGGCGCGGCTACACCTTC. The variable domain in full, with the rest retrieved from reference TRBV7-2 and TRBJ1-2, is GAGVSQSPSNKVTEKGKDVELRCDPISGHTALYWYRQSLGQGLEFLIYFQGNSAPDKSGLPSDRFSAERTGGSVSTLTIQRTQQEDSAVYLCASSFDRGRGYTFGSGTRLTVV.

The chain combines TRBV6-5 with TRBJ1-1; unclear D gene. Between the trimmed V and J ends, which lost 1 base and 6 bases, there was a span of 12 bases. This CDR3 has 14 residues. Germline V CDR1 and CDR2: MNHEY, SVGAGI. The CDR3 spells CASSYFPRRSEAFF. The CDR3 nucleotides are TGTGCCAGCAGTTACTTTCCGAGACGGTCTGAAGCTTTCTTT.

This clone has only a few counts. The V and J genes are TRBV5-6 and TRBJ1-6; the D gene is possibly TRBD1 (5 bases). The V end lost 3 bases, the J end lost 7 bases, and 14 bases lay between the germline ends. Germline CDR1 SGHDT, CDR2 YYEEEE. This CDR3 contains 15 residues. The CDR3 here is CASSYENRPNSPLHF. The CDR3 region has the DNA TGTGCCAGCAGCTACGAGAACAGGCCCAATTCACCCCTCCACTTT. Full variable domain (outside the CDR3, taken from reference TRBV5-6 and TRBJ1-6): DAGVTQSPTHLIKTRGQQVTLRCSPKSGHDTVSWYQQALGQGPQFIFQYYEEEERQRGNFPDRFSGHQFPNYSSELNVNALLLGDSALYLCASSYENRPNSPLHFGNGTRLTVT.

The V gene is TRBV6-6, the J gene TRBJ2-5; D is perhaps TRBD1 (5 bases). Trimming removed 5 bases at V and 4 bases at J, with 11 bases between. The CDR3 has 13 residues. In germline, CDR1 is MNHNY, CDR2 SVGAGI (reference sequence). The DNA of the CDR3 is TGTGCCAGCAGTAGGGGCTTGGGAGAGACCCAGTACTTC. Translation gives CASSRGLGETQYF.

The V and J genes are TRBV5-6 and TRBJ1-1; D is unclear. Germline V gives CDR1 SGHDT, CDR2 YYEEEE. The CDR3 is made up of 12 amino acids. Trimming stripped 0 bases from V and 6 bases from J, with 6 bases between. The CDR3 coding sequence is TGTGCCAGCAGCTTGGGTGGACCTGAAGCTTTCTTT. It encodes CASSLGGPEAFF.

This clone showed up just a few times. J is TRBJ2-6 and V is TRBV18, with unresolved D. The germline gives CDR1 KGHSH, CDR2 LQKENI. V lost 3 bases and J lost 0, with 12 bases in between. The CDR3 sequence is 17 residues long. The DNA of the CDR3 is TGTGCCAGCTCACCGGTGGACGGAAGCTCTGGGGCCAACGTCCTGACTTTC. Residues: CASSPVDGSSGANVLTF.

The V call is TRBV7-3, the J call TRBJ1-1; TRBD1 agrees at 10 bases. This CDR3 has 15 amino acids. The junction had 8 bases not matched to a gene; V was cut back by 5 bases and J by 5 bases. In germline, CDR1 is SGHTA, CDR2 FQGTGA. DNA of the CDR3: TGTGCCAGCAGCCCCCAGACAGGGGGCGGGACTGAAGCTTTCTTT. It yields the protein CASSPQTGGGTEAFF.

This clone was observed a handful of times. The V gene is TRBV11-2, the J gene TRBJ2-5, with TRBD1 matching over 7 bases. CDR1 is SGHAT and CDR2 is FQNNGV in the germline V gene. The CDR3 is 12 residues long. The J segment lost 6 bases and the V segment lost 5 bases, leaving 3 bases of the junction unmatched. CDR3 sequence: CASSPDRQTQYF. The DNA of the CDR3 is TGTGCCAGCAGCCCGGACAGGCAGACCCAGTACTTC.

There are a few counts of this clone. The chain carries TRBV27 and TRBJ2-1; D ambiguous. Germline values: CDR1 MNHEY, CDR2 SMNVEV (reference sequence). The CDR3 is made up of 13 amino acids. The germline V and J ends were trimmed by 0 bases and 6 bases, with 6 bases remaining between them. The CDR3 region has the DNA TGTGCCAGCAGTTTATCGACGGGCAATGAGCAGTTCTTC. Its translation: CASSLSTGNEQFF.

The chain employs TRBV28 and TRBJ2-5, with 9 bases aligning to TRBD1. CDR3 length: 17 residues. Trimming at V came to 4 bases and at J to 4 bases, leaving 13 bases not matched to a gene. Germline values: CDR1 MDHEN, CDR2 SYDVKM. The CDR3, as DNA: TGTGCCAGCAGTTCTCCACCGGGACAGGGCGAGGGAGAGACCCAGTACTTC. Translation: CASSSPPGQGEGETQYF.

This clone was seen more than once but under ten times. This chain uses TRBV5-4 with TRBJ2-1, with D possibly being TRBD1 (6 bases). Trimming took 3 bases from V and 10 from J, leaving 8 bases between them. Germline loops: CDR1 SGHNT, CDR2 YYREEE (reference sequence). The CDR3 runs to 11 residues. CDR3 amino acids: CASSSDSEQFF. The CDR3 DNA sequence: TGTGCCAGCAGCTCGGACAGCGAGCAGTTCTTC.

The chain couples TRBV28 to TRBJ2-5, with TRBD1 identical over 11 bases. V gave up 4 bases and J gave up 5 bases; unmatched junction bases: 15. The CDR3 covers 18 residues. Germline CDR1 and CDR2: MDHEN and SYDVKM. CDR3 region: CASSSRDRGKRSGETQYF. The CDR3 nucleotides read TGTGCCAGCAGTTCGCGGGACAGGGGGAAGAGGAGCGGGGAGACCCAGTACTTC.

This chain links TRBV4-2 with TRBJ2-7; D not resolved. The CDR3 is 13 residues long. V was pared by 5 bases and J by 5 bases, with 13 bases between. From germline, CDR1 is LGHNA and CDR2 YNFKEQ. CDR3 nucleotide sequence: TGTGCCAGCAGCTCCGGGCCTGACGACGAGCAGTACTTC. It is translated as CASSSGPDDEQYF.

The V and J genes are TRBV9 and TRBJ2-5; 12 bases fit TRBD2. V shed 1 base and J 5 bases; nucleotides not matched to a gene: 9. The length of the CDR3 is 17 residues. Per the germline V gene, CDR1 is SGDLS and CDR2 is YYNGEE. As DNA, the CDR3 is TGTGCCAGCAGCGTATCGACTAGCGGGGGCCCCGGGGAGACCCAGTACTTC. Its translation is CASSVSTSGGPGETQYF.

This clone was picked up a small number of times. This CDR3 is also generated by other DNA sequences in the sample. CDR3 sequence (DNA): TGTGCCAGCAGTGTCGAAGGGAACACTGAAGCTTTCTTT. The encoded protein is CASSVEGNTEAFF. The V gene is TRBV2, the J gene TRBJ1-1; D remains unclear. CDR3 length: 13 residues. Germline V lookup: CDR1 SNHLY, CDR2 FYNNEI. V was trimmed by 4 bases and J by 1 base, leaving 7 bases between them.

A word on this clone: Relative to the germline gene, one junction end is altered; a read error may explain this. The gene calls are TRBV6-5 and TRBJ1-2; 9 bases are a match to TRBD1. Per the germline V gene, CDR1 is MNHEY and CDR2 is SVGAGI. The CDR3 loop spans 14 amino acids. The CDR3 loop is CASSPGDRESDRSF. The CDR3 region has the DNA TGTGCCAGCAGTCCCGGGGACAGGGAGTCAGACAGATCCTTC.

This clone appeared a few times. The V gene is TRBV7-2, the J gene TRBJ2-5, with 12 nucleotides matching TRBD2. There are 16 residues in the CDR3. Per germline, CDR1 SGHTA and CDR2 FQGNSA. Germline trimming cut 1 base from V and 3 bases from J; bases unmatched to any gene: 3. The CDR3 is CASSLVRLAGEETQYF. In DNA, the CDR3 is TGTGCCAGCAGCTTAGTCCGACTAGCGGGGGAAGAGACCCAGTACTTC.

The V call is TRBV30, the J call TRBJ2-1; 9 bases are a match to TRBD2. The CDR3 loop spans 14 amino acids. The germline V gene has CDR1 GTSNPN and CDR2 SVGIG (reference sequence). The trim removed 4 bases at V and 8 bases at J, leaving 9 bases unmatched. The chain's CDR3 is CAWNPGTSPHEQFF. As DNA, the CDR3 is TGTGCCTGGAACCCCGGGACTAGCCCTCATGAGCAGTTCTTC.

In its sample, this clone was seen a few times. The chain employs TRBV30 and TRBJ1-1; tentative D call: TRBD1 (5 bases). From germline, CDR1 is GTSNPN and CDR2 SVGIG (reference sequence). V shed 6 bases and J shed 9 bases, with 17 bases lying between them. The CDR3 has 12 residues. In nucleotides, the CDR3 is TGTGCCTGTCAAAAAGTCGACAGACAAGCTTTCTTT. Amino acid sequence: CACQKVDRQAFF.

This clone came up a few times. The chain is built from TRBV7-2 and TRBJ2-7; 9 nucleotides line up with TRBD2. With V trimmed by 4 bases and J by 6 bases, 7 bases remained unmatched. The germline V gene encodes CDR1 SGHTA and CDR2 FQGNSA. The CDR3 contains 14 residues. The DNA of the CDR3 is TGTGCCAGCAGCTCGACCCTACTAGCGGGCGAGCAGTACTTC. As protein: CASSSTLLAGEQYF.

This chain uses TRBV29-1 with TRBJ1-3; D unresolved. The CDR3 totals 12 residues. Trimming pared 4 bases from V and 2 bases from J, leaving 6 bases between. CDR1 and CDR2 from the germline V gene are SQVTM and ANQGSEA. Written as DNA, the CDR3 is TGCAGCGTTGTAATTCCTGGAAACACCATATATTTT. This sequence encodes CSVVIPGNTIYF.

V is TRBV7-6 and J is TRBJ2-7, with 13 bases that match TRBD2. The CDR3 has 16 amino acids. Germline-derived CDR1 and CDR2 are SGHVS and FNYEAQ. Losses at the gene ends were 5 bases for V and 5 bases for J; bases not matched to a gene: 9. CDR3 in amino acids: CASSRGLAGVVNEQYF. The CDR3 bases are TGTGCCAGCAGCCGTGGACTAGCGGGAGTTGTAAACGAGCAGTACTTC.

Concerning this clone itself: This sample includes further DNA sequences coding for the same CDR3. This chain links TRBV5-1 with TRBJ1-1, with D possibly TRBD1 on 6 matching bases. The length of the CDR3 is 13 residues. The V and J ends lost 0 bases and 5 bases respectively, with 8 bases between them. Germline CDR1 and CDR2: SGHRS and YFSETQ. The CDR3 DNA reads TGCGCCAGCAGCTTGGATAGGGGGACTGAAGCTTTCTTT. Protein sequence: CASSLDRGTEAFF.

This sequence joins TRBV11-2 and TRBJ2-3, with 9 bases aligning to TRBD1. In germline, CDR1 is SGHAT, CDR2 FQNNGV. The CDR3 runs to 12 residues. After removal of 7 bases from V and 6 bases from J, the junction contained 2 bases not matched to a gene. The CDR3 sequence is CASNGQGDTQYF. Here the CDR3 DNA reads TGTGCCAGCAACGGACAGGGGGATACGCAGTATTTT.

The chain carries TRBV29-1 and TRBJ2-7; 8 nucleotides line up with TRBD1. Germline V gives CDR1 SQVTM, CDR2 ANQGSEA. The CDR3 consists of 15 residues. The V and J ends lost 4 bases and 2 bases, in that order; junction bases with no gene match: 10. This CDR3 reads CSVAGQGRVPYEQYF. Written as DNA, the CDR3 is TGCAGCGTTGCCGGACAGGGCCGCGTCCCCTACGAGCAGTACTTC.

This clone was counted a few times. The chain carries TRBV5-1 and TRBJ2-3; TRBD2 agrees at 7 bases. Unmatched junction bases numbered 10, after V lost 5 bases and J lost 4 bases. The CDR3 runs 15 residues. Germline V CDR1 and CDR2: SGHRS, YFSETQ. The CDR3 protein is CASRRGLERADTQYF. CDR3 nucleotide sequence: TGCGCCAGCAGACGAGGACTAGAGAGGGCAGATACGCAGTATTTT.

About this clone itself: The sample carries other DNA sequences with the same CDR3. CDR3 bases: TGTGCCAGCAGCGTTGTCATGAACACTGAAGCTTTCTTT. It encodes CASSVVMNTEAFF. This chain connects TRBV9 to TRBJ1-1; D gene ambiguous. CDR3 length: 13 residues. Between the trimmed V and J ends, which lost 2 bases and 0 bases, there was a span of 5 bases. Looked up from germline, CDR1 is SGDLS and CDR2 is YYNGEE.